This TCR beta chain was captured in a study of OX40 agonist ivuxolimab in advanced cancers. In the study overall: One patient with hepatocellular carcinoma and two with cutaneous melanoma, three in all, had partial responses.

V lost 3 bases and J 3 bases, leaving 11 bases between the germline ends. CDR3 length: 15 residues. Germline lookup yields CDR1 KGHSH and CDR2 LQKENI. The table came from immunoSEQ multiplex PCR; TCRdb's copy has only in-frame clones and leaves some out. The table includes about 70,000 clones, about 92% detected once. The sequence was obtained from an adult with an advanced solid tumor such as melanoma, head and neck, liver or kidney cancer. The sample was CD4+ or CD8+ T cells sorted from blood, taken in a trial of the OX40 agonist ivuxolimab. The chain combines TRBV18 with TRBJ1-4; D possibly corresponds to TRBD1 (5 bases). CDR3 nucleotides: TGTGCCAGCTCACCGGCGTCAGGGTCTAATGAAAAACTGTTTTTT. Translated: CASSPASGSNEKLFF.